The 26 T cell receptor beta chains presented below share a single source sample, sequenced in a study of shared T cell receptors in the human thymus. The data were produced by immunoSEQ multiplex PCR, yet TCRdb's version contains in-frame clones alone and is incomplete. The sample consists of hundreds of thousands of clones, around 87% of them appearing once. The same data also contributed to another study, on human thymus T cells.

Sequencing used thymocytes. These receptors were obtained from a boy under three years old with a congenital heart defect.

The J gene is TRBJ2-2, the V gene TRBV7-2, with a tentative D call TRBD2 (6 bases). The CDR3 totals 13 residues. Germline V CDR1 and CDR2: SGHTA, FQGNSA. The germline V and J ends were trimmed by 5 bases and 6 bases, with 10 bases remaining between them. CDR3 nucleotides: TGTGCCAGCAGCCGCCTAGCGCCCGGGGAGCTGTTTTTT. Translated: CASSRLAPGELFF.

The CDR3 reads CASSIASRDSIAKNIQYF. CDR3 nucleotide sequence: TGTGCCAGTAGTATTGCATCCCGGGACTCCATAGCCAAAAACATTCAGTACTTC. The chain is built from TRBV19 and TRBJ2-4; maybe TRBD2 (6 bases). Germline CDR1 and CDR2: LNHDA and SQIVND (reference sequence). This CDR3 has 18 amino acids. Trimming cost V 3 bases and J 0 bases, with 18 bases left between them.

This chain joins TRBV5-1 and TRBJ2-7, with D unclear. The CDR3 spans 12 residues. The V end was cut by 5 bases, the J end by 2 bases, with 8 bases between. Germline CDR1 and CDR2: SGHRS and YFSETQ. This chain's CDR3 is CASSHNPYEQYF. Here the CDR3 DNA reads TGCGCCAGCAGTCACAATCCCTACGAGCAGTACTTC.

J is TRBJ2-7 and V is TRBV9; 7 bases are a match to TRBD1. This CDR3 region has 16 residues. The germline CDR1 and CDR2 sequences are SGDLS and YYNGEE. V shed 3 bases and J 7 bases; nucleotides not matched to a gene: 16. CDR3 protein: CASSAHRQGPLGEQYF. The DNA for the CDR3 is TGTGCCAGCAGCGCCCACCGACAGGGCCCCTTGGGAGAGCAGTACTTC. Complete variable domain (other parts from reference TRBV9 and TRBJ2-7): DSGVTQTPKHLITATGQRVTLRCSPRSGDLSVYWYQQSLDQGLQFLIQYYNGEERAKGNILERFSAQQFPDLHSELNLSSLELGDSALYFCASSAHRQGPLGEQYFGPGTRLTVT.

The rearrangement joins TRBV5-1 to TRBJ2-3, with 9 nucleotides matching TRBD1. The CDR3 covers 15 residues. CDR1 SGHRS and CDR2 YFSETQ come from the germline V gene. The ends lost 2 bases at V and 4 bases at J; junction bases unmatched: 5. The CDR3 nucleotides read TGCGCCAGCAGCTTAGGACAGGGGAGTCCAGATACGCAGTATTTT. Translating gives CASSLGQGSPDTQYF.

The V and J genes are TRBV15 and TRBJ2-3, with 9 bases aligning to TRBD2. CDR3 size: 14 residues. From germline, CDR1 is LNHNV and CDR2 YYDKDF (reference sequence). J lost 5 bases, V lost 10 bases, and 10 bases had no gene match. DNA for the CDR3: TGTGCCATAAATGCGGGGGGGCTTGGAGATACGCAGTATTTT. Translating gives CAINAGGLGDTQYF.

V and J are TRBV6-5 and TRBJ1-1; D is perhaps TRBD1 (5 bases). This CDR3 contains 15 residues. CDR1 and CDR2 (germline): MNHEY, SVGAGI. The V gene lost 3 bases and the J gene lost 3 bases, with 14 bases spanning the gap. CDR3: CASSYQGEGDTEAFF. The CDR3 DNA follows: TGTGCCAGCAGTTATCAGGGTGAAGGGGACACTGAAGCTTTCTTT.

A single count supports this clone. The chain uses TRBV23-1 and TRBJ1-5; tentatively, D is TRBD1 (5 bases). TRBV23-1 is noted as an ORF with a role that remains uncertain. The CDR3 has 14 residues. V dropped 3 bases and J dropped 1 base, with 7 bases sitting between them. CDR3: CASSQGQSNQPQHF. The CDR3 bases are TGCGCCAGCAGTCAGGGGCAGAGCAATCAGCCCCAGCATTTT.

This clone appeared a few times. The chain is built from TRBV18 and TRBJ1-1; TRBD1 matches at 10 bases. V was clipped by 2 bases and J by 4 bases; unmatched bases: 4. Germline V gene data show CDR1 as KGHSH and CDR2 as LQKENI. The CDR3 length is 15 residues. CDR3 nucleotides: TGTGCCAGCTCACCAGGGGGGACAGGGGCCACTGAAGCTTTCTTT. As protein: CASSPGGTGATEAFF.

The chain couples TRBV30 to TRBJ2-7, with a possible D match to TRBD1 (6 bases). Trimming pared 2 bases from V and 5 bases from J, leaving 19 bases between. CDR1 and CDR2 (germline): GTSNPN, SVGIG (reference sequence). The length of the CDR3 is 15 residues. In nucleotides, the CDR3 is TGTGCCTGGAGTCCCCCCCACAGGGTTAGGAACGAGCAGTACTTC. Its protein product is CAWSPPHRVRNEQYF.

CDR3 in DNA: TGTGCCAGCAGTCCCCTACCTCAGTCAGGGGCCAATGAGCAGTTCTTC. It translates to CASSPLPQSGANEQFF. The rearrangement uses TRBV27 and TRBJ2-1, with D maybe TRBD1 (6 bases). Trimming took off 5 bases at V and 6 bases at J, with 20 bases between the two ends. The CDR3 is made up of 16 amino acids. Germline V gene lookup returns CDR1 MNHEY and CDR2 SMNVEV (reference sequence).

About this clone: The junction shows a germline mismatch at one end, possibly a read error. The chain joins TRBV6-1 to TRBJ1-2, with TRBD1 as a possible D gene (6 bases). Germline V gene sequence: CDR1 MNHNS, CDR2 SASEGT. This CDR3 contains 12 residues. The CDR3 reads CSVTGENYGYPF. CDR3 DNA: TGTTCGGTGACAGGAGAGAACTATGGCTACCCCTTC.

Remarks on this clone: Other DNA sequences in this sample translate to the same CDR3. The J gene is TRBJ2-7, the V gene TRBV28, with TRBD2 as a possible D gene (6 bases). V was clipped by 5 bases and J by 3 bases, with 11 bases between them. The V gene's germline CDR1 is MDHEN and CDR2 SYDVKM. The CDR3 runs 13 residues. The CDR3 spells CASSGTGDYEQYF. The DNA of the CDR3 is TGTGCCAGCAGTGGGACTGGAGACTACGAGCAGTACTTC.

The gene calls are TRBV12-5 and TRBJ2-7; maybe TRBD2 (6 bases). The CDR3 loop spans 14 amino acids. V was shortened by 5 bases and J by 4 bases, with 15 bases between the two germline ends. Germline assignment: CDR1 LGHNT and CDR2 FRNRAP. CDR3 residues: CASGGSSEVYEQYF. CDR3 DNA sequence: TGTGCTAGTGGTGGATCTAGCGAGGTGTACGAGCAGTACTTC. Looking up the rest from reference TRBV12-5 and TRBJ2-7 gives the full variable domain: DARVTQTPRHKVTEMGQEVTMRCQPILGHNTVFWYRQTMMQGLELLAYFRNRAPLDDSGMPKDRFSAEMPDATLATLKIQPSEPRDSAVYFCASGGSSEVYEQYFGPGTRLTVT.

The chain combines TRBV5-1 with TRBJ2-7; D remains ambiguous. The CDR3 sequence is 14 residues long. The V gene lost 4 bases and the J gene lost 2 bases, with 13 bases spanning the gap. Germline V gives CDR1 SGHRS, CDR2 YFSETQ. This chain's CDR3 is CASSLLTVTYEQYF. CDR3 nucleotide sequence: TGCGCCAGCAGCCTATTGACTGTAACCTACGAGCAGTACTTC.

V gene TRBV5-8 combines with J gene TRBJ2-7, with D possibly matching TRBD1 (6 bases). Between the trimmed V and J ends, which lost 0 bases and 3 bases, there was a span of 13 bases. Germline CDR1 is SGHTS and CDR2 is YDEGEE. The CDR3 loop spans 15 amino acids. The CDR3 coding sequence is TGTGCCAGCAGCTTGGAGGGGGTCACAGTCTACGAGCAGTACTTC. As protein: CASSLEGVTVYEQYF.

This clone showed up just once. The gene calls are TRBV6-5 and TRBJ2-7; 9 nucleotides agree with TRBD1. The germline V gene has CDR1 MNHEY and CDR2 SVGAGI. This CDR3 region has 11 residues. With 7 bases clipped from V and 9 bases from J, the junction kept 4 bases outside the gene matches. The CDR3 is CASMDRGGQYF. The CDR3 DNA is TGTGCCAGCATGGACAGGGGAGGGCAGTACTTC.

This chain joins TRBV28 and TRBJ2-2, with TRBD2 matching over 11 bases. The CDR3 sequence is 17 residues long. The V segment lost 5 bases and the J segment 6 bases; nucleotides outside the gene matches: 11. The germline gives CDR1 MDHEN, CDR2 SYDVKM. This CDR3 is CASSGPGTSGSAGELFF. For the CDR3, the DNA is TGTGCCAGCAGTGGTCCCGGGACTAGCGGTTCAGCCGGGGAGCTGTTTTTT.

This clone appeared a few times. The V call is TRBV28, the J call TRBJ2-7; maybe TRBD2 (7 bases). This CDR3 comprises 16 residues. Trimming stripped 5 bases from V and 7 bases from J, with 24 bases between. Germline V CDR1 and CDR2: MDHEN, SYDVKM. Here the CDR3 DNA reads TGTGCCAGCAGTGCTGGTCCGAGACGGGGGGCAGTTGAGCAGTACTTC. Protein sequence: CASSAGPRRGAVEQYF.

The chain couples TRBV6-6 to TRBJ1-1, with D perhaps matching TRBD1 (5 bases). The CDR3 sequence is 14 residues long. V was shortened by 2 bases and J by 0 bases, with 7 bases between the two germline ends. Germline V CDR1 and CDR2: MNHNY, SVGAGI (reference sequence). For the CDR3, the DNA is TGTGCCAGCAGTTACGGACATATGAACACTGAAGCTTTCTTT. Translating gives CASSYGHMNTEAFF.

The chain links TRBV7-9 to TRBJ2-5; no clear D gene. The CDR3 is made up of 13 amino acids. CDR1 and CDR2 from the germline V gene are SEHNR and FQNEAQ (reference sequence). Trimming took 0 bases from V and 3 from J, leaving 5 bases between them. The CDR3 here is CASSLAAEETQYF. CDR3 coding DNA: TGTGCCAGCAGCTTAGCTGCGGAAGAGACCCAGTACTTC. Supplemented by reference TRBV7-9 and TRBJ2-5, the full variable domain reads DTGVSQNPRHKITKRGQNVTFRCDPISEHNRLYWYRQTLGQGPEFLTYFQNEAQLEKSRLLSDRFSAERPKGSFSTLEIQRTEQGDSAMYLCASSLAAEETQYFGPGTRLLVL.

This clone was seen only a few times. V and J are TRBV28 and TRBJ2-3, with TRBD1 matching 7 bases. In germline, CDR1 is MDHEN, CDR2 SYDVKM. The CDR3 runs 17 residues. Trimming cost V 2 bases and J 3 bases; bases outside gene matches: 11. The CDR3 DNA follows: TGTGCCAGCAGTTTAAACAACCGGGACAGACTTACAGATACGCAGTATTTT. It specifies CASSLNNRDRLTDTQYF. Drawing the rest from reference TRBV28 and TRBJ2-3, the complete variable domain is DVKVTQSSRYLVKRTGEKVFLECVQDMDHENMFWYRQDPGLGLRLIYFSYDVKMKEKGDIPEGYSVSREKKERFSLILESASTNQTSMYLCASSLNNRDRLTDTQYFGPGTRLTVL.

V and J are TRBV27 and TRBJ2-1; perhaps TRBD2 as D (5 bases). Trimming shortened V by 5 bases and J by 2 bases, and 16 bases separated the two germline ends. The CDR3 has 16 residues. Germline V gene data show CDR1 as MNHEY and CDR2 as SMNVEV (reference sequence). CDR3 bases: TGTGCCAGCAGTGGAACTAGTACCAGTGCCTACAATGAGCAGTTCTTC. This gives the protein CASSGTSTSAYNEQFF.

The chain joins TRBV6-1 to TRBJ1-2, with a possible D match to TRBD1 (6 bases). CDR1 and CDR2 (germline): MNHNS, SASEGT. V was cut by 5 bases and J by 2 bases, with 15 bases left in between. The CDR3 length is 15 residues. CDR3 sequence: CASSNRDTINYGYTF. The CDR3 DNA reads TGTGCCAGCAGTAACCGGGACACTATAAACTATGGCTACACCTTC.

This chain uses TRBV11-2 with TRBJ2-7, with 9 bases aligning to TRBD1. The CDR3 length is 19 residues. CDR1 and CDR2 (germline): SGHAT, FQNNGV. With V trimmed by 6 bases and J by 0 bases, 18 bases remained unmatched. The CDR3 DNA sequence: TGTGCCAGCAGTCAACCGGGACAGGGAATTAGTGGGAGCTCCTACGAGCAGTACTTC. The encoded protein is CASSQPGQGISGSSYEQYF.

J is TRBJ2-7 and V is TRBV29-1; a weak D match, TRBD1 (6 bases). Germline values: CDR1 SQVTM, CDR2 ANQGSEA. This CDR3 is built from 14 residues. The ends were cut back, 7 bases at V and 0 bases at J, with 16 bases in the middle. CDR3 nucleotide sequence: TGCAGCGCCGCGGTTAGGGGACACTCCTACGAGCAGTACTTC. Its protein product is CSAAVRGHSYEQYF.